This entry concerns a single T cell receptor (beta chain). The V and J ends lost 5 bases and 6 bases respectively, with 11 bases between them. Germline assignment: CDR1 MNHNY and CDR2 SVGAGI (reference sequence). This CDR3 comprises 13 residues. The data were taken from a study of patients and donors after allogeneic stem cell transplantation. TCRdb itself ran the RT-PCR reads through MiXCR, one entry per CDR3 protein. There are approximately 150,000 distinct CDR3 sequences in the sample; about 29% occur only once, and approximately 3% lies in the top ten. The sample comprised blood, either unsorted or a sorted T cell fraction (not recorded which). The sequence was collected from a human donor who was either an allogeneic HSCT recipient or a stem cell or donor lymphocyte infusion donor (not recorded which). It is not recorded whose cells these are; they may come from a transplant donor. The rearrangement uses TRBV6-6 and TRBJ2-4; D is ambiguous. CDR3 DNA: TGTGCCAGCAGTCGGATTGAGAGAAACATTCAGTACTTC. Translated, it gives CASSRIERNIQYF.